Shown below are 26 T cell receptor beta chains from a single sample sequenced in a study of T cell changes during pregnancy in multiple sclerosis. Clones were sequenced by immunoSEQ multiplex PCR, and TCRdb holds only the in-frame ones, with some missing. The sample holds about 44,000 clones, 95% to 96% seen once. This sample comprised peripheral blood, obtained in the second trimester of pregnancy. Source of these receptors: a female donor with multiple sclerosis, enrolled in a pregnancy study.

CDR3 nucleotides: TGTGCTAGTGGACAGGCCTACCAAGAGACCCAGTACTTC. It yields the protein CASGQAYQETQYF. This sequence joins TRBV12-5 and TRBJ2-5; perhaps TRBD1 as D (5 bases). The CDR3 length is 13 residues. Germline V gene data show CDR1 as LGHNT and CDR2 as FRNRAP. Trimming cost V 6 bases and J 0 bases, with 8 bases left between them.

The chain couples TRBV5-1 to TRBJ1-1; perhaps TRBD1 as D (5 bases). The germline V gene encodes CDR1 SGHRS and CDR2 YFSETQ. Trimming stripped 0 bases from V and 1 base from J, with 13 bases between. This CDR3 has 16 amino acids. The CDR3 spells CASSLEASRGNTEAFF. CDR3 coding DNA: TGCGCCAGCAGCTTGGAAGCATCAAGGGGGAACACTGAAGCTTTCTTT.

This clone was detected only once. The chain joins TRBV2 to TRBJ1-6; TRBD1 aligns across 9 bases. CDR3 size: 14 residues. J gave up 9 bases and V 6 bases, and 6 bases lay outside the gene matches. CDR1 and CDR2 (germline): SNHLY, FYNNEI. CDR3 loop: CASRGGQGGSPLHF. In DNA, the CDR3 is TGTGCCAGCAGGGGGGGACAGGGCGGTTCACCCCTCCACTTT.

The rearrangement joins TRBV28 to TRBJ1-5; D may be TRBD1 (5 bases). Per the germline V gene, CDR1 is MDHEN and CDR2 is SYDVKM. The length of the CDR3 is 15 residues. V was cut by 6 bases and J by 2 bases, with 14 bases left in between. The CDR3, as DNA: TGTGCCAGCAGCGGCGGGGCTGCGGGCAATCAGCCCCAGCATTTT. This gives the protein CASSGGAAGNQPQHF. The variable domain in full, completed from reference TRBV28 and TRBJ1-5, reads DVKVTQSSRYLVKRTGEKVFLECVQDMDHENMFWYRQDPGLGLRLIYFSYDVKMKEKGDIPEGYSVSREKKERFSLILESASTNQTSMYLCASSGGAAGNQPQHFGDGTRLSIL.

The chain joins TRBV5-6 to TRBJ1-5; a possible D gene is TRBD1 (5 bases). This CDR3 comprises 14 residues. V was trimmed by 0 bases and J by 7 bases, leaving 11 bases between them. The germline gives CDR1 SGHDT, CDR2 YYEEEE. CDR3 DNA sequence: TGTGCCAGCAGCTTGGGGGCGGGGGGGCAGCCCCAGCATTTT. Translation gives CASSLGAGGQPQHF.

The chain recombines TRBV9 with TRBJ2-1; 8 bases are shared with TRBD2. J was trimmed by 9 bases and V by 0 bases; bases with no gene match: 8. The CDR3 is made up of 15 amino acids. From germline, CDR1 is SGDLS and CDR2 YYNGEE. Written as DNA, the CDR3 is TGTGCCAGCAGCGTAGAGATCCGGGGGGGAGTTGAGCAGTTCTTC. Translated, it gives CASSVEIRGGVEQFF.

For the CDR3, the DNA is TGCAGCGTTGTCCCCTTCGACAGGATACAAGAGACCCAGTACTTC. This gives the protein CSVVPFDRIQETQYF. The chain joins TRBV29-1 to TRBJ2-5, with D maybe TRBD1 (6 bases). Germline-derived CDR1 and CDR2 are SQVTM and ANQGSEA. V was trimmed by 4 bases and J by 2 bases, leaving 17 bases between them. The CDR3 has 15 residues.

This clone was detected only once. This chain's CDR3 is CASSLPYSNQPQHF. CDR3 DNA: TGTGCCAGCAGTCTTCCTTATAGCAATCAGCCCCAGCATTTT. The chain combines TRBV28 with TRBJ1-5; no clear D. The CDR3 totals 14 residues. Germline V gene lookup returns CDR1 MDHEN and CDR2 SYDVKM. V lost 5 bases and J 0 bases, leaving 8 bases between the germline ends.

The chain combines TRBV9 with TRBJ2-2; a possible D gene is TRBD2 (6 bases). Germline CDR1 is SGDLS and CDR2 is YYNGEE. The length of the CDR3 is 15 residues. Trimming shortened V by 3 bases and J by 6 bases, and 15 bases separated the two germline ends. The CDR3 sequence: CASSASLTRAGELFF. The CDR3 nucleotides read TGTGCCAGCAGCGCTAGCTTGACTAGGGCCGGGGAGCTGTTTTTT.

The chain couples TRBV6-5 to TRBJ2-1; maybe TRBD1 (5 bases). The CDR3 loop spans 13 amino acids. The germline V and J ends were trimmed by 2 bases and 8 bases, with 10 bases remaining between them. Germline values: CDR1 MNHEY, CDR2 SVGAGI. The CDR3 nucleotides are TGTGCCAGCAGTTACAGGGGTAATGATGAGCAGTTCTTC. This codes for CASSYRGNDEQFF.

This clone was found once. The chain employs TRBV4-2 and TRBJ1-4; D is uncertain. V was clipped by 1 base and J by 10 bases, with 16 bases between them. The CDR3 covers 15 residues. Germline V gives CDR1 LGHNA, CDR2 YNFKEQ. The CDR3 DNA reads as TGTGCCAGCAGCCAAGGGGTCGGGGATTCCGGAAAACTGTTTTTT. This gives the protein CASSQGVGDSGKLFF.

V and J are TRBV9 and TRBJ2-2, with 8 bases identical to TRBD1. The CDR3 runs 16 residues. The ends lost 4 bases at V and 5 bases at J; junction bases unmatched: 10. Germline assignment: CDR1 SGDLS and CDR2 YYNGEE. The CDR3 nucleotides are TGTGCCAGCAGCTCATCCGGGACAGGCACGACCGGGGAGCTGTTTTTT. This gives the protein CASSSSGTGTTGELFF.

The chain joins TRBV18 to TRBJ2-7, with 16 bases fitting TRBD2. Germline V lookup: CDR1 KGHSH, CDR2 LQKENI. Trimming at V came to 5 bases and at J to 0 bases, leaving 4 bases not matched to a gene. The CDR3 sequence is 17 residues long. The CDR3 here is CASSGGLAGGSSYEQYF. The CDR3 DNA reads TGTGCCAGCTCAGGGGGACTAGCGGGAGGGTCCTCCTACGAGCAGTACTTC.

The chain carries TRBV11-3 and TRBJ2-2; the match to TRBD1 covers 9 bases. This CDR3 is 15 amino acids long. V shed 5 bases and J 2 bases; nucleotides not matched to a gene: 3. CDR1 SGHNT and CDR2 YENEEA come from the germline V gene. The CDR3 sequence: CASSLGQGNTGELFF. CDR3 DNA sequence: TGTGCCAGCAGCCTGGGACAGGGAAACACCGGGGAGCTGTTTTTT.

The rearrangement uses TRBV9 and TRBJ2-5; 8 positions agree with TRBD1. CDR1 and CDR2 from the germline V gene are SGDLS and YYNGEE. This CDR3 is built from 13 residues. After removal of 4 bases from V and 5 bases from J, the junction contained 4 bases not matched to a gene. The CDR3 nucleotides read TGTGCCAGCAGCACGACAGGGGTGGAGACCCAGTACTTC. Translated, it gives CASSTTGVETQYF.

The J gene is TRBJ1-4, the V gene TRBV5-4; 7 bases fit TRBD1. Germline values: CDR1 SGHNT, CDR2 YYREEE (reference sequence). The CDR3 is made up of 14 amino acids. The junction had 1 base not matched to a gene; V was cut back by 3 bases and J by 2 bases. The CDR3 region has the DNA TGTGCCAGCAGCTCCAGGGGGACTAATGAAAAACTGTTTTTT. This codes for CASSSRGTNEKLFF.

The V call is TRBV27, the J call TRBJ1-6; 8 bases are a match to TRBD1. CDR1 MNHEY and CDR2 SMNVEV come from the germline V gene (reference sequence). The J segment lost 3 bases and the V segment lost 5 bases, leaving 6 bases of the junction unmatched. The CDR3 has 16 residues. The CDR3 region has the DNA TGTGCCAGCAGTCGAGTCGGACAGGGCTATAATTCACCCCTCCACTTT. Its protein product is CASSRVGQGYNSPLHF.

This chain uses TRBV29-1 with TRBJ1-1; D is possibly TRBD1 (6 bases). The ends were cut back, 8 bases at V and 1 base at J, with 14 bases in the middle. Germline V gives CDR1 SQVTM, CDR2 ANQGSEA. This CDR3 has 13 amino acids. CDR3 sequence (DNA): TGCAGCCAAAAGGTAGGGGGGAACACTGAAGCTTTCTTT. The encoded protein is CSQKVGGNTEAFF.

This chain uses TRBV4-1 with TRBJ2-1; 15 nucleotides match TRBD2. The CDR3 runs 21 residues. Losses at the gene ends were 2 bases for V and 0 bases for J; bases not matched to a gene: 11. CDR1 is MGHRA, CDR2 YSYEKL, per germline. For the CDR3, the DNA is TGCGCCAGCAGCCAACCCCAACCGGGACTAGCGGGGGGTCGCTCCTACAATGAGCAGTTCTTC. Its protein is CASSQPQPGLAGGRSYNEQFF.

By its share, this clone is medium-sized. CDR3 amino acids: CASSFDGSGVKQFF. In DNA form, the CDR3 reads TGTGCCAGCAGTTTCGATGGTAGCGGGGTGAAACAGTTCTTC. This chain joins TRBV6-4 and TRBJ2-1; 8 nucleotides align to TRBD2. Germline V gene lookup returns CDR1 MRHNA and CDR2 SNTAGT. CDR3 length: 14 residues. V lost 5 bases and J lost 13; bases outside the gene matches: 13.

The CDR3 loop is CASSDSSLAKNIQYF. The CDR3 nucleotides read TGTGCCAGTAGTGACTCCTCCCTAGCCAAAAACATTCAGTACTTC. The J gene is TRBJ2-4, the V gene TRBV19; D unresolved. Germline V gene lookup returns CDR1 LNHDA and CDR2 SQIVND (reference sequence). Trimming stripped 5 bases from V and 0 bases from J, with 11 bases between. This CDR3 spans 15 amino acids. Full variable domain (remainder filled in from reference TRBV19 and TRBJ2-4): DGGITQSPKYLFRKEGQNVTLSCEQNLNHDAMYWYRQDPGQGLRLIYYSQIVNDFQKGDIAEGYSVSREKKESFPLTVTSAQKNPTAFYLCASSDSSLAKNIQYFGAGTRLSVL.

The gene calls are TRBV6-5 and TRBJ2-2, with D possibly being TRBD2 (6 bases). V lost 10 bases and J lost 4, with 10 bases in between. The CDR3 length is 12 residues. The germline CDR1 and CDR2 sequences are MNHEY and SVGAGI. DNA of the CDR3: TGTGCCACCTTTAGCGGCACCGGGGAGCTGTTTTTT. Translation gives CATFSGTGELFF.

This clone has a single count. V usage is TRBV5-1 and J usage is TRBJ1-6, with D perhaps matching TRBD1 (5 bases). The CDR3 totals 16 residues. V was pared by 0 bases and J by 7 bases, with 14 bases between. Germline CDR1 SGHRS, CDR2 YFSETQ. CDR3 nucleotide sequence: TGCGCCAGCAGCTTGGGTTTGGGGCAGAGAAATTCACCCCTCCACTTT. It is translated as CASSLGLGQRNSPLHF.

The rearrangement uses TRBV28 and TRBJ2-7, with TRBD1 matching over 9 bases. CDR3 length equals 14 residues. In germline, CDR1 is MDHEN, CDR2 SYDVKM. V was pared by 7 bases and J by 2 bases, with 6 bases of the junction left unmatched. The CDR3, as DNA: TGTGCCAGCATCCACGGGACAGGGACCTACGAGCAGTACTTC. This encodes CASIHGTGTYEQYF.

The J gene is TRBJ2-2, the V gene TRBV5-1; 10 bases line up with TRBD1. The CDR3 runs to 18 residues. In germline, CDR1 is SGHRS, CDR2 YFSETQ. V gave up 3 bases and J gave up 4 bases; unmatched junction bases: 12. The CDR3 here is CASSYFLVGQGSTGELFF. CDR3 DNA: TGCGCCAGCAGCTACTTCTTAGTGGGACAGGGGAGCACCGGGGAGCTGTTTTTT.

J is TRBJ1-4 and V is TRBV27, with TRBD1 matching 8 bases. V trimming: 4 bases; J trimming: 3 bases; junction bases outside the gene matches: 4. This CDR3 is built from 15 residues. The germline gives CDR1 MNHEY, CDR2 SMNVEV (reference sequence). CDR3 loop: CASSSTGDPNEKLFF. CDR3 sequence (DNA): TGTGCCAGCAGTTCGACAGGGGATCCTAATGAAAAACTGTTTTTT.